This TCR beta chain was sequenced in a study of T cells after yellow fever vaccination. Overall study findings and caveats: The secondary response was weaker, and its peak arrived faster, on day 5 versus 15. FACS-sorted repertoires might harbor abundant contaminating clonotypes from the bulk population.

Trimming stripped 0 bases from V and 3 bases from J, with 12 bases between. The CDR3 covers 15 residues. Germline CDR1 LGHNA, CDR2 YSLEER. TCRdb called the 5' RACE reads again in MiXCR, with one record for every CDR3 protein. The table lists 300,000 to 350,000 distinct CDR3 sequences, approximately 4.3% of them singletons. This clonotype was seen repeatedly, ten times or more. Antigen: not known. This rearrangement joins TRBV4-3 to TRBJ2-7; D may be TRBD1 (5 bases). Material: PBMCs, obtained 15 days after the yellow fever booster vaccination. This sequence originates from a young man who received the YFV17D yellow fever vaccine. The CDR3 nucleotides are TGCGCCAGCAGCCAAGATCGATCAGGGTACTACGAGCAGTACTTC. Protein sequence: CASSQDRSGYYEQYF.